This entry concerns a single TCR beta chain. No antigen is known for it. Looked up from germline, CDR1 is MGHRA and CDR2 is YSYEKL. The CDR3 is 17 amino acids. Trimming pared 0 bases from V and 0 bases from J, leaving 12 bases between. This entry belongs to a study of shared clonotypes between healthy human individuals. General study findings and limits: It was observed that roughly 4.8% of naive CD4 clonotypes were shared across a few donors.

The donors, healthy adults who were HIV-negative, had experienced no recent acute infections or vaccinations. Data came from immunoSEQ multiplex PCR; TCRdb stores just in-frame clones and leaves some out. This table has 2 million to 2.5 million clones, roughly 95% appearing once. The J gene is TRBJ1-3, the V gene TRBV4-1; D is undetermined. The clonotype originates from a young man in good health. The specimen was naive CD4+ T cells sorted from blood. The sample's subset: CD45RA+ positively selected. The CDR3 loop is CASSQDKGRSSGNTIYF. The CDR3 bases are TGCGCCAGCAGCCAAGATAAAGGACGCAGCTCTGGAAACACCATATATTTT.